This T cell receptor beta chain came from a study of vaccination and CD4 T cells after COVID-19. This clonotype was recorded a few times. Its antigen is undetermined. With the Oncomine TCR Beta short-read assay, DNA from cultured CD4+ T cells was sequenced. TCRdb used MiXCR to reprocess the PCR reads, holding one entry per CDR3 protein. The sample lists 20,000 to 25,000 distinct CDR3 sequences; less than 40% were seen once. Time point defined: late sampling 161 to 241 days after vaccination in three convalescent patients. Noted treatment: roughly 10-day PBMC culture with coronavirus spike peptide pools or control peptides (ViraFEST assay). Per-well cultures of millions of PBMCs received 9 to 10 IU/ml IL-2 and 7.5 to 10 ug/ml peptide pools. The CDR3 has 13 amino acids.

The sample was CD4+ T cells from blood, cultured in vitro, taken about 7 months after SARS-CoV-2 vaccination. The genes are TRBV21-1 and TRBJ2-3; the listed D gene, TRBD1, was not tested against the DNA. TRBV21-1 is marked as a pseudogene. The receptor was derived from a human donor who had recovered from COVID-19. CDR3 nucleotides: TGTGCCAGCAGCGGGGGGCAACCAGATACGCAGTATTTT. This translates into CASSGGQPDTQYF.